This entry lists 13 T cell receptor beta chains sequenced from one sample in a study of blood T cell repertoires in COVID-19. Data came from immunoSEQ multiplex PCR; TCRdb stores just in-frame clones and leaves some out. Of about 130,000 clones in the sample, around 76% were seen once. Material for sequencing was peripheral blood. These receptors were taken from a human donor in a cohort sampled during active COVID-19.

Only one count was recorded for this clone. The chain has TRBV24-1 and TRBJ2-2; D is undetermined. The ends were cut back, 1 base at V and 4 bases at J, with 6 bases in the middle. CDR3 length equals 14 residues. Germline loops: CDR1 KGHDR, CDR2 SFDVKD. The CDR3 reads CATSDFRSTGELFF. In nucleotides, the CDR3 is TGTGCCACCAGTGATTTTAGGAGCACCGGGGAGCTGTTTTTT.

The chain carries TRBV3-1 (or the pseudogene TRBV3-2) and TRBJ2-3; TRBD2 matches 7 bases. The CDR3 consists of 15 residues. Germline V gives CDR1 LGHDT, CDR2 YNNKEL (reference sequence). After removal of 4 bases from V and 1 base from J, the junction contained 5 bases not matched to a gene. This CDR3 reads CASSRNAGGTDTQYF. The CDR3 region has the DNA TGTGCCAGCAGCCGAAACGCGGGAGGCACAGATACGCAGTATTTT.

The rearrangement joins TRBV21-1 to TRBJ1-2; TRBD1 was called by the table and not checked on the DNA. TRBV21-1 is marked as a pseudogene. CDR3 length: 15 amino acids. CDR3 sequence reads: CASSKKTGGFYGYTF. The CDR3 DNA reads TGTGCCAGCAGCAAAAAAACAGGGGGGTTCTATGGCTACACCTTC.

V and J are TRBV30 and TRBJ2-5; 8 nucleotides agree with TRBD2. This CDR3 contains 16 residues. V gave up 2 bases and J gave up 5 bases; unmatched junction bases: 13. Germline CDR1 GTSNPN, CDR2 SVGIG (reference sequence). DNA of the CDR3: TGTGCCTGGAGTACGGGCGGGGGGCCACTTCGGGAGACCCAGTACTTC. Protein sequence: CAWSTGGGPLRETQYF.

The chain recombines TRBV6-6 with TRBJ2-2; TRBD1 matches at 10 bases. CDR1 is MNHNY, CDR2 SVGAGI, per germline (reference sequence). Unmatched junction bases numbered 6, after V lost 8 bases and J lost 6 bases. The CDR3 has 14 amino acids. The CDR3 DNA reads TGTGCCAGCGGAAGGACAGGGGGGTCCGGGGAGCTGTTTTTT. Translated, it gives CASGRTGGSGELFF.

The chain couples TRBV3-1 (or the pseudogene TRBV3-2) to TRBJ2-5; 9 bases fit TRBD2. V shed 5 bases, J shed 2 bases, and the junction held 18 bases outside the gene matches. The CDR3 loop spans 19 amino acids. The germline V gene encodes CDR1 LGHDT and CDR2 YNNKEL (reference sequence). The CDR3 here is CASSARLGGGALGQETQYF. The CDR3 DNA sequence: TGTGCCAGCAGCGCCCGACTGGGCGGGGGGGCTTTAGGGCAAGAGACCCAGTACTTC.

This chain connects TRBV2 to TRBJ2-2, with D perhaps TRBD1 (5 bases). Per the germline V gene, CDR1 is SNHLY and CDR2 is FYNNEI. CDR3 length equals 15 residues. Trimming pared 1 base from V and 6 bases from J, leaving 12 bases between. The CDR3 nucleotides are TGTGCCAGCAGTGAAGAGGGGCCCTGGGCCGGGGAGCTGTTTTTT. As protein: CASSEEGPWAGELFF.

The CDR3 sequence: CASSDSKGGGAFF. The CDR3, as DNA: TGTGCCAGCAGTGACTCGAAAGGTGGCGGGGCTTTCTTT. This chain uses TRBV6-4 with TRBJ1-1, with D unresolved. The CDR3 sequence is 13 residues long. Trimming stripped 0 bases from V and 11 bases from J, with 13 bases between. Germline-derived CDR1 and CDR2 are MRHNA and SNTAGT.

This clone was observed a few times. V and J are TRBV27 and TRBJ2-3; 15 nucleotides align to TRBD2. J gave up 2 bases and V 8 bases, and 8 bases lay outside the gene matches. Germline loops: CDR1 MNHEY, CDR2 SMNVEV (reference sequence). CDR3 length: 17 amino acids. CDR3 amino acids: CASRAGLAGGPTDTQYF. The CDR3, as DNA: TGTGCCAGCCGCGCGGGACTAGCGGGGGGCCCCACAGATACGCAGTATTTT.

The chain recombines TRBV5-1 with TRBJ2-5; 14 bases map to TRBD2. V lost 4 bases to trimming and J lost 4 bases; unmatched junction nucleotides: 12. From germline, CDR1 is SGHRS and CDR2 YFSETQ. There are 18 residues in the CDR3. CDR3 residues: CASSIPLSTSGGGETQYF. DNA of the CDR3: TGCGCCAGCAGCATTCCCCTCTCGACTAGCGGGGGGGGAGAGACCCAGTACTTC.

In this sample, this clone turned up a few times. The CDR3 DNA reads as TGCGCCAGCAGCCAAGGGCCGCGCGGGACAGCCAGCAATCAGCCCCAGCATTTT. This gives the protein CASSQGPRGTASNQPQHF. V usage is TRBV4-1 and J usage is TRBJ1-5, with TRBD1 matching over 7 bases. The length of the CDR3 is 18 residues. V trimming: 1 base; J trimming: 1 base; junction bases outside the gene matches: 10. CDR1 is MGHRA, CDR2 YSYEKL, per germline.

The chain joins TRBV21-1 to TRBJ1-2; TRBD1 reflects the table's D call only, with no check against the DNA. TRBV21-1 is classified as a pseudogene. This CDR3 is built from 16 residues. DNA for the CDR3: TGTGCCAGCAGCACGCACTCTCTCAGGGGGAACTATGGCTACACCTTC. Encoded protein: CASSTHSLRGNYGYTF.

The chain is built from TRBV18 and TRBJ2-7, with 8 nucleotides matching TRBD1. CDR1 and CDR2 (germline): KGHSH, LQKENI. The CDR3 is 14 residues long. J was trimmed by 9 bases and V by 2 bases; bases with no gene match: 9. CDR3 sequence reads: CASSPVRGLAGQYF. The CDR3 nucleotides read TGTGCCAGCTCACCAGTCAGGGGGCTCGCTGGGCAGTACTTC.